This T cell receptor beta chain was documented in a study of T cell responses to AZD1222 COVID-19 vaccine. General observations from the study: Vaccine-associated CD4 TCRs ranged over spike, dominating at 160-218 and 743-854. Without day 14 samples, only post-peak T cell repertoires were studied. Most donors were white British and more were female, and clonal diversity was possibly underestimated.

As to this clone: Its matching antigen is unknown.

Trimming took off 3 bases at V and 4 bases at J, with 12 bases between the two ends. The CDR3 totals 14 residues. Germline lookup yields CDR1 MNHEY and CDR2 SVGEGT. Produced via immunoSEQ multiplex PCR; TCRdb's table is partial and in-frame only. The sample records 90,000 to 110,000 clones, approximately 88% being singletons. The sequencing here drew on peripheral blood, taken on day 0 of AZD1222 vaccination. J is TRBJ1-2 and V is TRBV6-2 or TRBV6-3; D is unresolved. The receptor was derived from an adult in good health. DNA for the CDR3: TGTGCCAGCAGTTATCAGCGCGGCCTCTATGGCTACACCTTC. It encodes CASSYQRGLYGYTF.